The source of this T cell receptor beta chain is a study of T-cell memory formation after mild COVID-19. General study points: Unconfirmed was the SARS-CoV-2 specificity of second-wave clones that peaked on day 37.

Libraries for TCRalpha and TCRbeta carried sample barcodes and unique molecular identifiers via 5'RACE. TCRdb passed the 5' RACE reads through MiXCR, listing each CDR3 protein once. This table has about 88,000 distinct CDR3 sequences, 25% appearing once. J lost 4 bases, V lost 5 bases, and 10 bases had no gene match. Germline V lookup: CDR1 SGHAT, CDR2 FQNNGV. The CDR3 spans 17 residues. In the case of this clonotype: The antigen is undetermined.

The specimen was PBMCs or a T cell subset sorted from them (not recorded which). This clonotype was sampled from a man aged 18 to 29 who had mild COVID-19 (a few samples of this study predate the infection). Cell type and time point are not known. The genes are TRBV11-2 and TRBJ2-5, with TRBD2 matching 13 bases. The CDR3: CASSLGTSGESRETQYF. DNA for the CDR3: TGTGCCAGCAGCCTCGGGACTAGCGGGGAGAGTCGAGAGACCCAGTACTTC.